This T cell receptor (beta chain) was recovered during a study of blood T cells in healthy people across ages. Study-level results: Whereas aged donors had fewer naive CD4+ cells, long-lived donors had more of them and higher diversity. Unknown donor CMV status possibly confounded expanded clonotype changes.

CDR1 is LNHDA and CDR2 is SQIVND in the germline V gene (reference sequence). The CDR3 totals 15 residues. The second PCR ran about 7 to 12 cycles with a sample-barcoded 5' primer and J-beta primers. A template-switch adaptor containing 12 random nucleotides labeled each cDNA molecule. TCRdb analysed the 5' RACE reads with MiXCR anew, one entry per CDR3 protein. The table has over 1,300,000 distinct CDR3 sequences, around 59% seen once; the top ten hold roughly 7%. On this clonotype itself: The antigen remains undetermined.

The chain is built from TRBV19 and TRBJ2-1, with 11 bases aligning to TRBD2. Gene TRBJ2-7 matches the end of the DNA better, so the J call may be wrong. The clonotype was recovered from a man in his late teens or twenties in good health. Sequencing was carried out using blood. As DNA, the CDR3 is TGTGCCAGTCATAGCGGGGGGGCTTCCTACAATGAGCAGTACTTC. Encoded protein: CASHSGGASYNEQYF.